The 27 T cell receptor beta chains listed next were all sequenced from one sample in a study of T cells in Graves' hyperthyroidism and ophthalmopathy. The source material, RNA transcripts, was used to amplify TCR beta CDR3 regions. TCR CDR3 regions were first amplified by RT-PCR with HTBI primers. TCRdb reprocessed the multiplex PCR reads with MiXCR, giving one entry per CDR3 protein. The sample has 480,000 or so distinct CDR3 sequences, approximately 14% seen once. Sequences were obtained from blood. All receptors derive from a woman between 18 and 29 years old with Graves' hyperthyroidism.

There are many counts of this clonotype. The chain employs TRBV7-3 and TRBJ2-1, with 12 bases identical to TRBD2. The CDR3 length is 17 residues. Germline V CDR1 and CDR2: SGHTA, FQGTGA. Trimming removed 5 bases from V and 4 bases from J; junction bases left unmatched: 9. The CDR3 here is CASSPRTSGTRYNEQFF. The DNA of the CDR3 is TGTGCCAGCAGCCCACGGACTAGCGGGACCCGTTACAATGAGCAGTTCTTC.

This clonotype was observed many times. The J gene is TRBJ2-3, the V gene TRBV7-9, with TRBD2 as a possible D gene (6 bases). The CDR3 is 16 amino acids. In germline, CDR1 is SEHNR, CDR2 FQNEAQ (reference sequence). The V and J ends lost 5 bases and 1 base respectively, with 16 bases between them. The CDR3 coding sequence is TGTGCCAGCAGCCAACCCGGGGGTACTGGCACAGATACGCAGTATTTT. Its translation: CASSQPGGTGTDTQYF.

At least ten counts were recorded for this clonotype. An end of the junction does not agree with germline; a read error may underlie this. The V and J genes are TRBV5-4 and TRBJ1-2, with a weak D call TRBD1 (5 bases). The CDR3 is made up of 14 amino acids. CDR1 SGHNT and CDR2 YYREEE come from the germline V gene (reference sequence). CDR3 amino acids: CASRLAGTGYGYTF. Written as DNA, the CDR3 is TGTGCCAGCAGATTGGCAGGGACGGGCTATGGCTACACCTTC. The full variable domain, completed using reference TRBV5-4 and TRBJ1-2, is ETGVTQSPTHLIKTRGQQVTLRCSSQSGHNTVSWYQQALGQGPQFIFQYYREEENGRGNFPPRFSGLQFPNYSSELNVNALELDDSALYLCASRLAGTGYGYTFGSGTRLTVV.

This clonotype has just a few counts. V usage is TRBV7-6 and J usage is TRBJ2-3; D might be TRBD1 (5 bases). Trimming took off 5 bases at V and 1 base at J, with 16 bases between the two ends. The CDR3 sequence is 16 residues long. Germline CDR1 SGHVS, CDR2 FNYEAQ. In DNA, the CDR3 is TGTGCCAGCAGCCCTACGGTGGGGCCCGGCACAGATACGCAGTATTTT. It specifies CASSPTVGPGTDTQYF.

This clonotype was observed at least ten times. This chain links TRBV2 with TRBJ2-7; 9 bases align to TRBD1. Germline V CDR1 and CDR2: SNHLY, FYNNEI. After removal of 6 bases from V and 2 bases from J, the junction contained 5 bases not matched to a gene. This CDR3 spans 14 amino acids. CDR3 residues: CASSPGQGTYEQYV. The CDR3, as DNA: TGTGCCAGCAGCCCGGGACAGGGAACCTACGAGCAGTACGTC.

This chain links TRBV18 with TRBJ1-1; perhaps TRBD1 as D (5 bases). V was cut by 6 bases and J by 3 bases, with 17 bases left in between. Germline V CDR1 and CDR2: KGHSH, LQKENI. The CDR3 is 15 amino acids. CDR3 loop: CASSSGAGGDTEAFF. The CDR3 DNA is TGTGCCAGCTCTTCCGGGGCCGGCGGGGACACTGAAGCTTTCTTT.

The chain has TRBV5-1 and TRBJ1-2; 11 bases line up with TRBD1. V shed 6 bases, J shed 8 bases, and the junction held 9 bases outside the gene matches. The CDR3 covers 14 residues. Germline V gene data show CDR1 as SGHRS and CDR2 as YFSETQ. The CDR3 DNA reads TGCGCCAGCACCCTGGGGACAGGGGGAGGCGGCTACACCTTC. Residues: CASTLGTGGGGYTF.

In the case of this clonotype: This may come from a read error, since a much larger clone is one base off. V usage is TRBV20-1 and J usage is TRBJ2-1; 8 nucleotides line up with TRBD2. Germline CDR1 and CDR2: DFQATT and SNEGSKA (reference sequence). There are 18 residues in the CDR3. Here the CDR3 reads CSAAELAGGPSSYNGQFF. In DNA form, the CDR3 reads TGCAGTGCTGCCGAGCTAGCGGGTGGCCCCAGCTCCTACAATGGGCAGTTCTTC.

The chain couples TRBV6-1 to TRBJ2-7; D perhaps matches TRBD1 (5 bases). Germline V lookup: CDR1 MNHNS, CDR2 SASEGT. The CDR3 sequence is 15 residues long. V was clipped by 5 bases and J by 3 bases, with 17 bases between them. CDR3 DNA: TGTGCCAGCAGTCGCAGGGAATTAAAGAACTACGAGCAGTACGTC. Its protein product is CASSRRELKNYEQYV.

The chain couples TRBV5-1 to TRBJ2-3; TRBD2 aligns across 8 bases. CDR3 length: 16 residues. CDR1 is SGHRS, CDR2 YFSETQ, per germline. J gave up 2 bases and V 4 bases, and 9 bases lay outside the gene matches. CDR3 in amino acids: CASSAKAGAITDTQYF. The DNA for the CDR3 is TGCGCCAGCAGCGCTAAAGCGGGAGCCATCACAGATACGCAGTATTTT. The whole variable domain, filled in from reference TRBV5-1 and TRBJ2-3, reads KAGVTQTPRYLIKTRGQQVTLSCSPISGHRSVSWYQQTPGQGLQFLFEYFSETQRNKGNFPGRFSGRQFSNSRSEMNVSTLELGDSALYLCASSAKAGAITDTQYFGPGTRLTVL.

This clonotype was observed many times. This chain connects TRBV3-1 to TRBJ2-1; maybe TRBD2 (7 bases). Germline V lookup: CDR1 LGHDT, CDR2 YNNKEL (reference sequence). V was cut by 1 base and J by 4 bases, with 23 bases left in between. The CDR3 totals 19 residues. This chain's CDR3 is CASSQGSPMWRGGYNEQFF. CDR3 DNA: TGTGCCAGCAGCCAAGGAAGCCCCATGTGGAGGGGGGGTTACAATGAGCAGTTCTTC.

The genes are TRBV20-1 and TRBJ2-1; D not certain. V gave up 0 bases and J gave up 4 bases, with 7 bases separating them. The CDR3 is 13 amino acids. Germline V lookup: CDR1 DFQATT, CDR2 SNEGSKA (reference sequence). The CDR3 coding sequence is TGCAGTGCTAGAGATCTTGTTTACAATGAGCAGTTCTTC. Translation: CSARDLVYNEQFF.

This clonotype was seen at least ten times. The rearrangement joins TRBV10-3 to TRBJ1-5; D uncertain. CDR3 length equals 12 residues. Between the trimmed V and J ends, which lost 2 bases and 5 bases, there was a span of 4 bases. Germline V gives CDR1 ENHRY, CDR2 SYGVKD. The CDR3 DNA is TGTGCCATCAGTGAGGAGTATCAGCCCCAGCATTTT. It specifies CAISEEYQPQHF.

The V and J genes are TRBV7-9 and TRBJ2-1; either TRBD1 or TRBD2 may supply D (5 bases each). Trimming removed 8 bases from V and 10 bases from J, with 12 bases in between. The CDR3 is made up of 11 amino acids. Germline CDR1 reads SEHNR; CDR2 reads FQNEAQ (reference sequence). The CDR3 is CASSGTMEQFF. The CDR3 DNA reads TGTGCCAGCTCCGGGACGATGGAGCAGTTCTTC.

At least ten counts were recorded for this clonotype. CDR3 protein: CASSPDWSSNTGELFF. As DNA, the CDR3 is TGTGCCAGTAGCCCGGACTGGAGCTCGAACACCGGGGAGCTGTTTTTT. The chain has TRBV19 and TRBJ2-2, with D maybe TRBD2 (5 bases). CDR3 length equals 16 residues. Germline V gene lookup returns CDR1 LNHDA and CDR2 SQIVND (reference sequence). Between the trimmed V and J ends, which lost 6 bases and 0 bases, there was a span of 14 bases. Full variable domain (rest looked up from reference TRBV19 and TRBJ2-2): DGGITQSPKYLFRKEGQNVTLSCEQNLNHDAMYWYRQDPGQGLRLIYYSQIVNDFQKGDIAEGYSVSREKKESFPLTVTSAQKNPTAFYLCASSPDWSSNTGELFFGEGSRLTVL.

This clonotype was picked up many times. The rearrangement uses TRBV5-1 and TRBJ1-1, with D uncertain. This CDR3 has 13 amino acids. V lost 2 bases to trimming and J lost 7 bases, with 12 bases between them. Germline loops: CDR1 SGHRS, CDR2 YFSETQ. CDR3 loop: CASSLRPGDEAFF. The CDR3 nucleotides are TGCGCCAGCAGCTTACGACCGGGAGATGAAGCTTTCTTT.

This clonotype occurred many times. The chain uses TRBV6-5 and TRBJ1-6; the match to TRBD1 covers 7 bases. The CDR3 is 20 amino acids. Losses at the gene ends were 2 bases for V and 0 bases for J; bases not matched to a gene: 13. CDR1 MNHEY and CDR2 SVGAGI come from the germline V gene. CDR3 sequence: CASSYAPGQWAFSYNSPLHF. The CDR3 coding sequence is TGTGCCAGCAGTTACGCCCCGGGACAGTGGGCCTTCTCCTATAATTCACCCCTCCACTTT.

The chain recombines TRBV5-6 with TRBJ2-3; D unclear. CDR3 length: 15 amino acids. Germline assignment: CDR1 SGHDT and CDR2 YYEEEE. V was clipped by 4 bases and J by 2 bases, with 14 bases between them. The CDR3 loop reads CASSVFYRNTDTQYF. For the CDR3, the DNA is TGTGCCAGCAGCGTATTCTACCGAAACACAGATACGCAGTATTTT.

In this sample, this clonotype turned up many times. The chain links TRBV2 to TRBJ2-7; no clear D gene. The CDR3 covers 14 residues. CDR1 and CDR2 (germline): SNHLY, FYNNEI. Trimming pared 9 bases from V and 1 base from J, leaving 16 bases between. The CDR3 protein is CARRAEQLSYEQYV. DNA for the CDR3: TGTGCCAGAAGGGCGGAGCAGCTATCCTACGAGCAGTACGTC.

Ten or more counts support this clonotype. The chain recombines TRBV18 with TRBJ2-1; no clear D. The CDR3 length is 16 residues. Trimming cost V 3 bases and J 3 bases, with 15 bases left between them. CDR1 is KGHSH, CDR2 LQKENI, per germline. This CDR3 reads CASSPGDETLYNEQFF. In DNA form, the CDR3 reads TGTGCCAGCTCACCCGGAGATGAGACCCTCTACAATGAGCAGTTCTTC.

This clonotype was counted ten times or more. This sequence joins TRBV2 and TRBJ1-4, with unresolved D. CDR3 size: 15 residues. Germline lookup yields CDR1 SNHLY and CDR2 FYNNEI. V was trimmed by 3 bases and J by 8 bases, leaving 16 bases between them. The CDR3 loop reads CASSERAGRGEKLFF. DNA for the CDR3: TGTGCCAGCAGTGAGAGGGCAGGCCGAGGGGAAAAACTGTTTTTT.

This clonotype was counted many times. The chain carries TRBV12-3 or TRBV12-4 and TRBJ2-1, with D hard to call. The CDR3 totals 13 residues. Trimming removed 3 bases at V and 6 bases at J, with 9 bases between. The CDR3 is CASSFGPCNEQFF. The DNA of the CDR3 is TGTGCCAGCAGTTTCGGGCCGTGCAATGAGCAGTTCTTC.

The CDR3 region is CSARGGQMIYNSPLHF. CDR3 bases: TGCAGTGCTAGGGGGGGACAGATGATCTATAATTCACCCCTCCACTTT. The J gene is TRBJ1-6, the V gene TRBV20-1; 7 bases align to TRBD1. Germline-derived CDR1 and CDR2 are DFQATT and SNEGSKA (reference sequence). The CDR3 consists of 16 residues. J gave up 3 bases and V 3 bases, and 8 bases lay outside the gene matches.

The table lists this clonotype with many counts. The V and J genes are TRBV20-1 and TRBJ1-2, with no clear D. Germline V lookup: CDR1 DFQATT, CDR2 SNEGSKA (reference sequence). This CDR3 spans 12 amino acids. Trimming cost V 7 bases and J 4 bases, with 13 bases left between them. The CDR3, as DNA: TGCAGTGGTACAGTTCTCAGCTATGGCTACACCTTC. It encodes CSGTVLSYGYTF.

Ten or more counts support this clonotype. V is TRBV5-1 and J is TRBJ2-1; 12 positions agree with TRBD2. Unmatched junction bases numbered 2, after V lost 5 bases and J lost 2 bases. The CDR3 runs 15 residues. Per the germline V gene, CDR1 is SGHRS and CDR2 is YFSETQ. CDR3 DNA: TGCGCCAGCAGGCTAGCGGGAGGGACCTACAATGAGCAGTTCTTC. This sequence encodes CASRLAGGTYNEQFF.

The rearrangement uses TRBV20-1 and TRBJ2-1, with 10 bases lining up with TRBD2. The CDR3 extends over 16 amino acids. The germline V gene encodes CDR1 DFQATT and CDR2 SNEGSKA (reference sequence). J gave up 2 bases and V 6 bases, and 10 bases lay outside the gene matches. The CDR3, as DNA: TGCAGTGCCCTCAACCTACTAGCGGGAACCTACAATGAGCAGTTCTTC. Its translation is CSALNLLAGTYNEQFF.

This clonotype has only a few counts. This rearrangement joins TRBV24-1 to TRBJ2-5; the match to TRBD1 covers 8 bases. The V gene's germline CDR1 is KGHDR and CDR2 SFDVKD. CDR3 length: 13 residues. V shed 7 bases and J 8 bases; nucleotides not matched to a gene: 8. In DNA form, the CDR3 reads TGTGCCACCAGGGACAGGGAACACGGCACCCAGTACTTC. As protein: CATRDREHGTQYF.